The 32 T cell receptor beta chains below come from one sample, sequenced in a study of Ad26.COV2.S vaccination and SARS-CoV-2 variants. Treatment: about 20 received Ad26.COV2.S at low or high dose, single or two shots; roughly 5 received placebo; per-sample allocation not given. Material that was analyzed had been drawn on day 63 after the first vaccine or placebo injection. Using immunoSEQ multiplex PCR, the repertoire was profiled, and TCRdb retains in-frame clones only, with some absent. This table has a few hundred thousand clones, approximately 90% appearing once. The sample here was peripheral blood, taken in a trial of Ad26.COV2.S vaccine versus placebo. The receptors come from a person between 18 and 59 years old who received the Ad26.COV2.S COVID-19 vaccine or a placebo.

The chain recombines TRBV28 with TRBJ2-3; D assignment may be TRBD1 or TRBD2 (5 bases each). Trimming removed 3 bases from V and 7 bases from J, with 17 bases in between. This CDR3 contains 15 residues. Per germline, CDR1 MDHEN and CDR2 SYDVKM. The CDR3 DNA reads as TGTGCCAGCAGTTTGGGGGACCGCCCTAAATATACGCAGTATTTT. Translated, it gives CASSLGDRPKYTQYF.

CDR3 nucleotides: TGTGCCAGCAGTGAAGCTGCGGTGGGTGGCTACACCTTC. It translates to CASSEAAVGGYTF. The chain employs TRBV2 and TRBJ1-2; D is ambiguous. CDR3 size: 13 residues. Germline V lookup: CDR1 SNHLY, CDR2 FYNNEI. The V end lost 0 bases, the J end lost 7 bases, and 9 bases lay between the germline ends.

V usage is TRBV15 and J usage is TRBJ1-6, with TRBD1 matching 8 bases. The CDR3 covers 14 residues. The ends lost 3 bases at V and 10 bases at J; junction bases unmatched: 5. CDR1 and CDR2 from the germline V gene are LNHNV and YYDKDF (reference sequence). CDR3 nucleotide sequence: TGTGCCACCAGCAGGGACAGGGTGGGCTCACCCCTCCACTTT. This sequence encodes CATSRDRVGSPLHF. The full variable domain, with the rest looked up from reference TRBV15 and TRBJ1-6, is DAMVIQNPRYQVTQFGKPVTLSCSQTLNHNVMYWYQQKSSQAPKLLFHYYDKDFNNEADTPDNFQSRRPNTSFCFLDIRSPGLGDTAMYLCATSRDRVGSPLHFGNGTRLTVT.

About this clone itself: Other nucleotide sequences in the sample specify the same CDR3. The genes are TRBV28 and TRBJ1-2; 7 nucleotides align to TRBD1. Trimming removed 6 bases from V and 2 bases from J; junction bases left unmatched: 3. This CDR3 has 13 residues. Germline loops: CDR1 MDHEN, CDR2 SYDVKM. The CDR3 reads CASSLQGNYGYTF. The CDR3 nucleotides read TGTGCCAGCAGCCTACAGGGGAACTATGGCTACACCTTC.

This chain joins TRBV30 and TRBJ1-6; D not resolved. Looked up from germline, CDR1 is GTSNPN and CDR2 is SVGIG (reference sequence). V lost 3 bases to trimming and J lost 9 bases, with 9 bases between them. The CDR3 loop spans 12 amino acids. The CDR3 sequence is CAWRYGGSPLHF. CDR3 in DNA: TGTGCCTGGAGGTATGGAGGTTCACCCCTCCACTTT.

CDR3 sequence: CSAREVEEQYF. Here the CDR3 DNA reads TGCAGCGCCAGAGAGGTAGAGGAGCAGTACTTC. The chain couples TRBV29-1 to TRBJ2-7, with D hard to call. The V end lost 7 bases, the J end lost 7 bases, and 14 bases lay between the germline ends. There are 11 residues in the CDR3. Germline loops: CDR1 SQVTM, CDR2 ANQGSEA.

The V and J genes are TRBV4-3 and TRBJ1-5, with D hard to call. The germline V and J ends were trimmed by 2 bases and 6 bases, with 11 bases remaining between them. The CDR3 consists of 14 residues. Germline CDR1 LGHNA, CDR2 YSLEER. The CDR3 DNA reads TGCGCCAGCAGCCAACGGCGAGGTAGTCAGCCCCAGCATTTT. Translating it yields CASSQRRGSQPQHF.

The J gene is TRBJ2-1, the V gene TRBV4-1, with 9 bases that match TRBD2. Per the germline V gene, CDR1 is MGHRA and CDR2 is YSYEKL. This CDR3 has 16 amino acids. Trimming cost V 0 bases and J 3 bases; bases outside gene matches: 3. The CDR3 DNA is TGCGCCAGCAGCCAAGAACTAGCGGGCTTCTACAATGAGCAGTTCTTC. Amino acids: CASSQELAGFYNEQFF.

V usage is TRBV19 and J usage is TRBJ2-1; D possibly corresponds to TRBD1 (6 bases). CDR3 length: 15 residues. Germline assignment: CDR1 LNHDA and CDR2 SQIVND (reference sequence). Deletions cut 3 bases from V and 4 bases from J, with 13 bases between. CDR3 sequence: CASSIRDTGYNEQFF. CDR3 bases: TGTGCCAGTAGTATTAGGGACACGGGATACAATGAGCAGTTCTTC.

The genes are TRBV7-8 and TRBJ2-5; D might be TRBD2 (6 bases). Germline V gene data show CDR1 as SGHVS and CDR2 as FQNEAQ. The CDR3 has 15 residues. The germline V and J ends were trimmed by 5 bases and 5 bases, with 18 bases remaining between them. DNA for the CDR3: TGTGCCAGCAGCACGAATACGGGACTCGGGGAGACCCAGTACTTC. Protein product: CASSTNTGLGETQYF.

The chain joins TRBV9 to TRBJ1-4; 8 bases map to TRBD1. The CDR3 contains 17 residues. The germline CDR1 and CDR2 sequences are SGDLS and YYNGEE. J lost 3 bases, V lost 0 bases, and 7 bases had no gene match. CDR3 loop: CASSVDPQGAPNEKLFF. The CDR3 region has the DNA TGTGCCAGCAGCGTAGATCCCCAGGGGGCTCCTAATGAAAAACTGTTTTTT. Full variable domain (missing parts from reference TRBV9 and TRBJ1-4): DSGVTQTPKHLITATGQRVTLRCSPRSGDLSVYWYQQSLDQGLQFLIQYYNGEERAKGNILERFSAQQFPDLHSELNLSSLELGDSALYFCASSVDPQGAPNEKLFFGSGTQLSVL.

V is TRBV28 and J is TRBJ2-5, with 9 bases aligning to TRBD2. The CDR3 covers 15 residues. The germline V gene encodes CDR1 MDHEN and CDR2 SYDVKM. V shed 6 bases and J 5 bases; nucleotides not matched to a gene: 10. The CDR3 coding sequence is TGTGCCAGCAGCCCAGCGGGAGGCTCTGCGGAGACCCAGTACTTC. Encoded protein: CASSPAGGSAETQYF.

The CDR3 here is CASGDRGGNTIYF. The CDR3 DNA follows: TGTGCCAGTGGGGACAGGGGTGGAAACACCATATATTTT. The V call is TRBV19, the J call TRBJ1-3; TRBD1 aligns across 10 bases. Germline loops: CDR1 LNHDA, CDR2 SQIVND (reference sequence). The ends lost 8 bases at V and 3 bases at J; junction bases unmatched: 1. The CDR3 sequence is 13 residues long.

The chain recombines TRBV9 with TRBJ2-5; D is unclear. CDR3 length: 14 residues. From germline, CDR1 is SGDLS and CDR2 YYNGEE. Trimming took 0 bases from V and 5 from J, leaving 11 bases between them. CDR3 nucleotides: TGTGCCAGCAGCGTAGGGGCAGGCTCGGAGACCCAGTACTTC. It specifies CASSVGAGSETQYF.

This clone was observed at least ten times. The rearrangement joins TRBV4-1 to TRBJ1-5, with a tentative D call TRBD1 (6 bases). Germline V gene sequence: CDR1 MGHRA, CDR2 YSYEKL. The CDR3 contains 15 residues. The V end was cut by 5 bases, the J end by 5 bases, with 16 bases between. The CDR3 DNA follows: TGCGCCAGCAGCGACACAACAGGGCGAGATCAGCCCCAGCATTTT. It yields the protein CASSDTTGRDQPQHF.

This clone was observed a single time. The chain carries TRBV19 and TRBJ1-1; 7 nucleotides align to TRBD1. In germline, CDR1 is LNHDA, CDR2 SQIVND (reference sequence). There are 13 residues in the CDR3. J was trimmed by 5 bases and V by 5 bases; bases with no gene match: 5. CDR3 residues: CASSPTGATEAFF. The CDR3 DNA reads TGTGCCAGTAGTCCCACAGGGGCGACTGAAGCTTTCTTT.

To note about this clone: This sample also contains other DNA sequences that code for the same CDR3. The chain has TRBV6-5 and TRBJ1-2; 7 bases map to TRBD1. This CDR3 region has 13 residues. Germline lookup yields CDR1 MNHEY and CDR2 SVGAGI. V shed 6 bases and J 3 bases; nucleotides not matched to a gene: 4. The CDR3 is CASSRGGDYGYTF. DNA of the CDR3: TGTGCCAGCAGCAGGGGGGGGGACTATGGCTACACCTTC.

The genes are TRBV6-5 and TRBJ2-6; a weak D match, TRBD2 (5 bases). Trimming cost V 2 bases and J 2 bases, with 7 bases left between them. The CDR3 covers 15 residues. CDR1 and CDR2 from the germline V gene are MNHEY and SVGAGI. CDR3: CASSYATTGANVLTF. The CDR3 region has the DNA TGTGCCAGCAGTTACGCGACTACTGGGGCCAACGTCCTGACTTTC.

V and J are TRBV21-1 and TRBJ2-3. TRBV21-1 is labeled a pseudogene. The CDR3 has 13 residues. The chain's CDR3 is CARGRGRTDTQYF. The DNA of the CDR3 is TGTGCCCGGGGGAGGGGGCGCACAGATACGCAGTATTTT.

The chain has TRBV7-2 and TRBJ2-7, with 7 nucleotides matching TRBD2. The ends lost 1 base at V and 7 bases at J; junction bases unmatched: 7. The V gene's germline CDR1 is SGHTA and CDR2 FQGNSA. This CDR3 is built from 14 residues. The CDR3 DNA sequence: TGTGCCAGCAGCTTAGATCGAGGGGAGGGTGAGCAGTACTTC. Encoded protein: CASSLDRGEGEQYF.

The rearrangement joins TRBV29-1 to TRBJ2-2; 9 bases are a match to TRBD1. The germline V gene has CDR1 SQVTM and CDR2 ANQGSEA. CDR3 size: 15 residues. Germline trimming cut 6 bases from V and 6 bases from J; bases unmatched to any gene: 11. CDR3 bases: TGCAGCGTAGACCTCGGGACAGGGTTGGCCGGGGAGCTGTTTTTT. This encodes CSVDLGTGLAGELFF.

CDR3 coding DNA: TGTGCCAGCAGCCTCGGACCGATAGCTAACTATGGCTACACCTTC. This translates into CASSLGPIANYGYTF. The J gene is TRBJ1-2, the V gene TRBV6-5, with D unclear. The germline V and J ends were trimmed by 6 bases and 0 bases, with 14 bases remaining between them. From germline, CDR1 is MNHEY and CDR2 SVGAGI. The CDR3 is 15 amino acids.

The gene calls are TRBV6-6 and TRBJ1-5; D is ambiguous. Germline V lookup: CDR1 MNHNY, CDR2 SVGAGI (reference sequence). Deletions cut 4 bases from V and 5 bases from J, with 9 bases between. This CDR3 has 13 amino acids. The chain's CDR3 is CASSSPSDQPQHF. DNA for the CDR3: TGTGCCAGCAGTTCCCCATCGGATCAGCCCCAGCATTTT.

The gene calls are TRBV6-2 or TRBV6-3 and TRBJ1-1; no reliable D call. V lost 2 bases and J 6 bases, leaving 10 bases between the germline ends. Germline assignment: CDR1 MNHEY and CDR2 SVGEGT. The CDR3 has 13 residues. This CDR3 reads CASSYRRDPEAFF. The CDR3, as DNA: TGTGCCAGCAGTTACCGCCGGGATCCTGAAGCTTTCTTT.

CDR3 coding DNA: TGTGCCAGCAGACGTGACAGCGAAGAGACCCAGTACTTC. As protein: CASRRDSEETQYF. The rearrangement links TRBV7-2 to TRBJ2-5, with TRBD1 as a possible D gene (5 bases). The CDR3 length is 13 residues. Looked up from germline, CDR1 is SGHTA and CDR2 is FQGNSA. Trimming pared 6 bases from V and 3 bases from J, leaving 11 bases between.

The V and J genes are TRBV4-3 and TRBJ1-4, with D maybe TRBD1 (5 bases). The germline V and J ends were trimmed by 0 bases and 7 bases, with 18 bases remaining between them. CDR3 length: 17 residues. Germline CDR1 reads LGHNA; CDR2 reads YSLEER. CDR3 amino acids: CASSQDPEAGGGEKLFF. CDR3 DNA: TGCGCCAGCAGCCAAGATCCCGAGGCCGGTGGGGGTGAAAAACTGTTTTTT.

The V gene is TRBV12-3 or TRBV12-4, the J gene TRBJ1-5; D gene uncertain. Trimming shortened V by 8 bases and J by 5 bases, and 13 bases separated the two germline ends. CDR3 length equals 13 residues. Here the CDR3 reads CASSPLRDQPQHF. In DNA form, the CDR3 reads TGTGCCAGCTCCCCCCTTCGCGATCAGCCCCAGCATTTT.

This clone has just one count. The chain employs TRBV18 and TRBJ1-6; TRBD1 matches 7 bases. Germline-derived CDR1 and CDR2 are KGHSH and LQKENI. The CDR3 covers 18 residues. V was pared by 3 bases and J by 10 bases, with 18 bases of the junction left unmatched. The chain's CDR3 is CASSPSPGQQPVGSPLHF. The CDR3 region has the DNA TGTGCCAGCTCACCCTCCCCGGGACAGCAGCCGGTTGGATCACCCCTCCACTTT.

CDR3 region: CASSLDILPSRKGETQYF. The CDR3 region has the DNA TGTGCCAGCAGCTTAGATATCCTGCCTAGCCGAAAAGGAGAGACCCAGTACTTC. V and J are TRBV7-6 and TRBJ2-5, with a possible D match to TRBD2 (5 bases). Germline CDR1 is SGHVS and CDR2 is FNYEAQ. V lost 1 base, J lost 4 bases, and 22 bases lay in between. The length of the CDR3 is 18 residues.

The chain employs TRBV27 and TRBJ2-1; possibly TRBD2 for D (5 bases). Germline assignment: CDR1 MNHEY and CDR2 SMNVEV (reference sequence). The CDR3 is made up of 17 amino acids. V was cut by 2 bases and J by 7 bases, with 21 bases left in between. The CDR3 protein is CASSLRELAFSRNEQFF. The DNA for the CDR3 is TGTGCCAGCAGTTTAAGGGAGCTAGCTTTCTCCAGGAATGAGCAGTTCTTC.

The chain uses TRBV19 and TRBJ2-7, with 7 bases identical to TRBD2. Germline trimming cut 5 bases from V and 1 base from J; bases unmatched to any gene: 5. The CDR3 runs 14 residues. In germline, CDR1 is LNHDA, CDR2 SQIVND (reference sequence). CDR3 DNA: TGTGCCAGTAGTCCTGGACTAGAATCCTACGAGCAGTACTTC. Its protein is CASSPGLESYEQYF.

The V gene is TRBV30, the J gene TRBJ2-7; D unclear. Trimming cost V 3 bases and J 4 bases, with 13 bases left between them. CDR1 is GTSNPN, CDR2 SVGIG, per germline (reference sequence). The CDR3 runs to 13 residues. CDR3 region: CAWSENRGYEQYF. The CDR3 nucleotides are TGTGCCTGGAGCGAAAACCGTGGGTACGAGCAGTACTTC.